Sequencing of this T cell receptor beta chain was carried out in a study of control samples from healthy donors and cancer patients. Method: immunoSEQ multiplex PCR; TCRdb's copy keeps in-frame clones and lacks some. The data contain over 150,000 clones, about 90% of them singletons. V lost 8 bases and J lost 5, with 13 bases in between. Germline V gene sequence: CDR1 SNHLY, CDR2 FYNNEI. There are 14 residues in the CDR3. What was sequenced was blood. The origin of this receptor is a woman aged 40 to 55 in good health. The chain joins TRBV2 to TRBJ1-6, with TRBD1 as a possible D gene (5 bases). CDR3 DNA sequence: TGTGCCAGCTCTGGATGGGGCGATAATTCACCCCTCCACTTT. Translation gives CASSGWGDNSPLHF.